This TCR beta chain originates from a study of human CD8 memory T cell subsets. Study-level points and caveats: Stem-like memory and precursor exhausted T cell repertoires barely overlapped. Higher diversity in stem-like memory T cells than in precursor exhausted T cells was suggested by Chao1 estimates.

On this clonotype itself: Its matching antigen is unknown.

Enriched by negative magnetic separation, total CD8+ T cells were obtained. Libraries targeted TCR beta using 5' RACE with UMIs. In the authors' methods: Whatever TCR beta library was examined, it held from over 2,500 up to roughly 20,000 functional CDR3 beta clonotypes. TCRdb reanalyzed the 5' RACE reads, giving one entry per CDR3 protein sequence and no DNA. The V and J calls were not made by the authors but by TCRdb's processing. The table gives roughly 5,000 distinct CDR3 sequences; the top ten clones make up 38% of it. CDR1 and CDR2 (germline): MNHEY, SVGAGI. The CDR3 consists of 15 residues. The chain joins TRBV6-5 to TRBJ2-6. Source material: CD8+ T cells from PBMCs. The clonotype comes from a human donor in good health. CDR3 in amino acids: CASSYDLSGANVLTF.